This T cell receptor beta chain was profiled in a study of sequential checkpoint blockade in melanoma (dated by TCRdb to the late 2010s). Background on the whole study: Patients were assigned by 1:1 randomization to either first-line nivolumab followed by ipilimumab (arm A) or ipilimumab followed by nivolumab (arm B). Maintenance nivolumab came after each of the two trial sequences. Paper-wide results and their limitations: Validation of the response-prediction model combining TCR metrics and mutation burden is needed in larger, independent patient cohorts.

Regarding this clone: Its antigen is still unknown. Base-call qualities are not available, and no considerably larger clone is one nucleotide away.

TCRbeta CDR3 regions were immunosequenced from genomic DNA with the immunoSEQ Assay. Before high-throughput sequencing, genomic DNA was amplified using bias-controlled multiplex PCR. Concerning the study's data processing: To quantify the absolute abundance of each unique TCRbeta CDR3 region, the sequences were collapsed and filtered. Clonality, defined as 1 minus Pielou's evenness, was calculated using only productive rearrangements. Clones with significantly greater frequencies in on-treatment versus baseline samples were identified using a previously published method. Held by TCRdb, this immuneACCESS table contains in-frame sequences only and omits some clones. Under half of the omission traces to an unresolved V gene where checked; the cause of the rest is unknown. The V and J calls and the clone size are those of that table, but D and trimming were determined from the DNA. For this sample there are about 22,000 clones; around 75% appear just once. The ten largest clones take up approximately 30% of the sample.

The treatment or condition label, read with the paper, signifies: randomized to nivolumab then ipilimumab (arm A) or the reverse (arm B). None of the trial patients had been given prior DNA-damaging chemotherapy. Thawed PBMCs were sorted on a FACS Aria II flow cytometer to isolate live CD3+CD8+ cells negative for CD19 and CD56. Samples came from patients with melanoma in CheckMate 064, a randomized, open-label phase II trial of sequential checkpoint blockade. Leukapheresis was used to collect peripheral blood mononuclear cells, which were then purified with Ficoll-Paque and frozen in human serum with about 10% DMSO. Purity of sorted blood CD3+CD8+ cells was verified at >95% immediately after sorting, followed by DNA extraction. The CDR3, cysteine through phenylalanine, is 15 amino acids long. CDR3 DNA is the only sequence kept; it has 45 bases, read in frame from the first base. As encoded in the germline V gene, CDR1 is SNHLY while CDR2 is FYNNEI. A distance of 15 bases separates the germline ends of V and J, which lose 1 base and 5 bases respectively.

Source: CD8+ T cells sorted from blood (inferred from file names), taken from a patient given nivolumab and ipilimumab in sequence. The sequence joins TRBV2 to TRBJ2-7; the D segment could be TRBD1, given 6 matching bases. The clonotype comes from a human donor with melanoma. The CDR3 is CASSEGQGIRDEQYF. The bases read TGTGCCAGCAGTGAAGGCCAGGGGATTAGGGACGAGCAGTACTTC.